The 20 T cell receptor beta chains given below trace back to one sample, sequenced in a study of blood T cell repertoires in COVID-19 (dated by TCRdb to 2020 to 2022). Libraries were built with the immunoSEQ multiplex PCR assay. Entries here come from immuneACCESS through TCRdb and include only in-frame sequences with V and J called. Some clones fail to appear in such tables; in the studies checked, an unresolved V gene covers under half of the shortfall, and the cause of the remainder is unknown. A total of roughly 20,000 clones appear in this sample, around nine tenths of them only once. 11% of the sample goes to the ten largest clones. Sequencing input: peripheral blood. Receptors originate from a human donor in a cohort sampled during active COVID-19.

This rearrangement joins TRBV7-9 to TRBJ2-7; TRBD2 is a possible D gene (6 bases). CDR3 length: 14 amino acids. Germline-derived CDR1 and CDR2 are SEHNR and FQNEAQ (reference sequence). V was trimmed by 6 bases and J by 3 bases, leaving 15 bases between them. The CDR3 loop is CASSYHMRDYEQYF. In DNA form, the CDR3 reads TGTGCCAGCAGTTATCATATGCGGGACTACGAGCAGTACTTC.

V and J are TRBV7-3 and TRBJ1-2; TRBD1 matches at 8 bases. V gave up 5 bases and J gave up 8 bases; unmatched junction bases: 13. Per germline, CDR1 SGHTA and CDR2 FQGTGA. The length of the CDR3 is 15 residues. Written as DNA, the CDR3 is TGTGCCAGCAGCGCTGAGCCGACAGGGGCCGGAGGCTACACCTTC. Amino acids: CASSAEPTGAGGYTF.

V is TRBV5-4 and J is TRBJ2-5; the match to TRBD1 covers 8 bases. The germline CDR1 and CDR2 sequences are SGHNT and YYREEE (reference sequence). The ends lost 7 bases at V and 5 bases at J; junction bases unmatched: 10. The CDR3 length is 14 residues. CDR3: CASAPGQGRETQYF. CDR3 coding DNA: TGTGCCAGCGCTCCCGGACAGGGAAGGGAGACCCAGTACTTC.

This clone was counted between two and nine times. The V and J genes are TRBV2 and TRBJ2-7; D ambiguous. The CDR3 sequence is 14 residues long. V was cut by 2 bases and J by 1 base, with 9 bases left in between. CDR1 and CDR2 from the germline V gene are SNHLY and FYNNEI. In DNA, the CDR3 is TGTGCCAGCAGTGAACGGCTAGTTTCCTACGAGCAGTACTTC. Amino acid sequence: CASSERLVSYEQYF. Together with reference TRBV2 and TRBJ2-7, the CDR3 gives the full variable domain: EPEVTQTPSHQVTQMGQEVILRCVPISNHLYFYWYRQILGQKVEFLVSFYNNEISEKSEIFDDQFSVERPDGSNFTLKIRSTKLEDSAMYFCASSERLVSYEQYFGPGTRLTVT.

V usage is TRBV6-5 and J usage is TRBJ2-1; 8 nucleotides match TRBD2. The CDR3 is 15 residues long. Losses at the gene ends were 7 bases for V and 3 bases for J; bases not matched to a gene: 8. Germline V gives CDR1 MNHEY, CDR2 SVGAGI. The CDR3 DNA is TGTGCCAGCAACCGGGATCTAGCGGGCTACAATGAGCAGTTCTTC. Encoded protein: CASNRDLAGYNEQFF.

V and J are TRBV6-2 or TRBV6-3 and TRBJ2-7, with TRBD1 identical over 7 bases. V gave up 4 bases and J gave up 0 bases; unmatched junction bases: 3. In germline, CDR1 is MNHEY, CDR2 SVGEGT. The CDR3 loop spans 14 amino acids. CDR3 nucleotides: TGTGCCAGCAGTTCGACAGGGCCCTCCTACGAGCAGTACTTC. It translates to CASSSTGPSYEQYF.

The chain combines TRBV24-1 with TRBJ2-7; 8 bases agree with TRBD1. The germline V gene has CDR1 KGHDR and CDR2 SFDVKD. J gave up 5 bases and V 1 base, and 9 bases lay outside the gene matches. The CDR3 is 16 amino acids. CDR3 DNA sequence: TGTGCCACCAGTGATTTTGGCAGGACAGGGCTCCACGAGCAGTACTTC. Translating it yields CATSDFGRTGLHEQYF.

The V and J genes are TRBV15 and TRBJ2-1; TRBD2 matches at 9 bases. There are 16 residues in the CDR3. V gave up 1 base and J gave up 3 bases; unmatched junction bases: 4. Germline lookup yields CDR1 LNHNV and CDR2 YYDKDF (reference sequence). CDR3: CATSRGLLAGYNEQFF. CDR3 nucleotide sequence: TGTGCCACCAGCAGAGGTTTACTAGCGGGCTACAATGAGCAGTTCTTC.

Here the CDR3 reads CASSLRQGGYEQYF. The CDR3 nucleotides are TGTGCCAGCAGCTTACGACAGGGTGGGTACGAGCAGTACTTC. The chain uses TRBV11-2 and TRBJ2-7; 7 nucleotides align to TRBD1. This CDR3 is 14 amino acids long. After removal of 2 bases from V and 4 bases from J, the junction contained 5 bases not matched to a gene. CDR1 and CDR2 from the germline V gene are SGHAT and FQNNGV.

The chain couples TRBV9 to TRBJ2-7, with TRBD2 matching over 10 bases. Trimming cost V 0 bases and J 0 bases; bases outside gene matches: 9. This CDR3 region has 18 residues. Germline V CDR1 and CDR2: SGDLS, YYNGEE. CDR3 nucleotide sequence: TGTGCCAGCAGCGTAGCTACGACCACTAGCGGGACCTCCTACGAGCAGTACTTC. Protein: CASSVATTTSGTSYEQYF.

This rearrangement joins TRBV30 to TRBJ2-2; 10 bases are shared with TRBD2. The length of the CDR3 is 18 residues. In germline, CDR1 is GTSNPN, CDR2 SVGIG (reference sequence). With 4 bases clipped from V and 4 bases from J, the junction kept 15 bases outside the gene matches. The CDR3 nucleotides read TGTGCCTGGATTCCCGTGGCTAGCGGGAGTATGGCCACCGGGGAGCTGTTTTTT. Translated, it gives CAWIPVASGSMATGELFF. Full variable domain (rest looked up from reference TRBV30 and TRBJ2-2): SQTIHQWPATLVQPVGSPLSLECTVEGTSNPNLYWYRQAAGRGLQLLFYSVGIGQISSEVPQNLSASRPQDRQFILSSKKLLLSDSGFYLCAWIPVASGSMATGELFFGEGSRLTVL.

V usage is TRBV6-2 or TRBV6-3 and J usage is TRBJ1-4, with 8 bases that match TRBD1. The CDR3 length is 16 residues. Germline CDR1 reads MNHEY; CDR2 reads SVGEGT. Trimming at V came to 6 bases and at J to 7 bases, leaving 13 bases not matched to a gene. CDR3 residues: CASSRTGTPGAEKLFF. As DNA, the CDR3 is TGTGCCAGCAGCCGGACAGGGACTCCAGGTGCTGAAAAACTGTTTTTT.

This clone was counted a single time. The rearrangement joins TRBV27 to TRBJ2-6, with 8 bases fitting TRBD2. The V segment lost 6 bases and the J segment 2 bases; nucleotides outside the gene matches: 6. This CDR3 has 16 residues. Germline V lookup: CDR1 MNHEY, CDR2 SMNVEV (reference sequence). The CDR3 reads CASRAGGEPGANVLTF. CDR3 coding DNA: TGTGCCAGCAGGGCCGGGGGGGAACCTGGGGCCAACGTCCTGACTTTC. Full variable domain (missing parts from reference TRBV27 and TRBJ2-6): EAQVTQNPRYLITVTGKKLTVTCSQNMNHEYMSWYRQDPGLGLRQIYYSMNVEVTDKGDVPEGYKVSRKEKRNFPLILESPSPNQTSLYFCASRAGGEPGANVLTFGAGSRLTVL.

The rearrangement links TRBV12-3 or TRBV12-4 to TRBJ2-4, with D hard to call. Trimming stripped 6 bases from V and 2 bases from J, with 8 bases between. The CDR3 loop spans 13 amino acids. Here the CDR3 reads CASSGLSKNIQYF. CDR3 DNA: TGTGCCAGCAGCGGGTTGTCCAAAAACATTCAGTACTTC.

The chain links TRBV14 to TRBJ2-5, with a tentative D call TRBD1 (5 bases). The CDR3 runs to 15 residues. CDR1 and CDR2 (germline): SGHDN, FVKESK. V was cut by 2 bases and J by 5 bases, with 15 bases left in between. The CDR3 loop is CASSQQGGTWETQYF. The CDR3 region has the DNA TGTGCCAGCAGCCAACAGGGTGGTACTTGGGAGACCCAGTACTTC.

The rearrangement uses TRBV5-1 and TRBJ2-7, with 8 bases fitting TRBD1. The V and J ends lost 4 bases and 4 bases, in that order; junction bases with no gene match: 7. CDR1 and CDR2 (germline): SGHRS, YFSETQ. The CDR3 is 14 residues long. The CDR3 loop reads CASSVTGAAYEQYF. CDR3 nucleotides: TGCGCCAGCAGCGTGACAGGGGCGGCGTACGAGCAGTACTTC.

The rearrangement joins TRBV19 to TRBJ2-5; the match to TRBD1 covers 7 bases. From germline, CDR1 is LNHDA and CDR2 SQIVND (reference sequence). V dropped 4 bases and J dropped 5; count of bases not matched to a gene: 10. The CDR3 has 15 residues. CDR3 sequence (DNA): TGTGCCAGTAGTAAGAGTAGGGGGCCGGGGGAGACCCAGTACTTC. Its translation: CASSKSRGPGETQYF.

This clone was seen a few times. The chain recombines TRBV19 with TRBJ2-5, with 9 bases identical to TRBD2. The CDR3 is 16 amino acids. Trimming removed 0 bases from V and 3 bases from J; junction bases left unmatched: 5. CDR1 is LNHDA, CDR2 SQIVND, per germline (reference sequence). The CDR3 bases are TGTGCCAGTAGTATAGATCTGGCGGGAGGGAAAGAGACCCAGTACTTC. Protein product: CASSIDLAGGKETQYF. Full variable domain (remainder filled in from reference TRBV19 and TRBJ2-5): DGGITQSPKYLFRKEGQNVTLSCEQNLNHDAMYWYRQDPGQGLRLIYYSQIVNDFQKGDIAEGYSVSREKKESFPLTVTSAQKNPTAFYLCASSIDLAGGKETQYFGPGTRLLVL.

This sequence joins TRBV7-3 and TRBJ2-7; 9 bases fit TRBD2. Germline assignment: CDR1 SGHTA and CDR2 FQGTGA. The ends lost 2 bases at V and 0 bases at J; junction bases unmatched: 8. This CDR3 contains 17 residues. DNA for the CDR3: TGTGCCAGCAGCTTATTTGGACTAGCGTCTATCTCCTACGAGCAGTACTTC. Translation gives CASSLFGLASISYEQYF.

The V and J genes are TRBV18 and TRBJ2-5; D is ambiguous. Germline assignment: CDR1 KGHSH and CDR2 LQKENI. This CDR3 region has 12 residues. Trimming shortened V by 3 bases and J by 5 bases, and 7 bases separated the two germline ends. The CDR3 DNA reads TGTGCCAGCTCACCCGTCCGGGAGACCCAGTACTTC. Translating gives CASSPVRETQYF.